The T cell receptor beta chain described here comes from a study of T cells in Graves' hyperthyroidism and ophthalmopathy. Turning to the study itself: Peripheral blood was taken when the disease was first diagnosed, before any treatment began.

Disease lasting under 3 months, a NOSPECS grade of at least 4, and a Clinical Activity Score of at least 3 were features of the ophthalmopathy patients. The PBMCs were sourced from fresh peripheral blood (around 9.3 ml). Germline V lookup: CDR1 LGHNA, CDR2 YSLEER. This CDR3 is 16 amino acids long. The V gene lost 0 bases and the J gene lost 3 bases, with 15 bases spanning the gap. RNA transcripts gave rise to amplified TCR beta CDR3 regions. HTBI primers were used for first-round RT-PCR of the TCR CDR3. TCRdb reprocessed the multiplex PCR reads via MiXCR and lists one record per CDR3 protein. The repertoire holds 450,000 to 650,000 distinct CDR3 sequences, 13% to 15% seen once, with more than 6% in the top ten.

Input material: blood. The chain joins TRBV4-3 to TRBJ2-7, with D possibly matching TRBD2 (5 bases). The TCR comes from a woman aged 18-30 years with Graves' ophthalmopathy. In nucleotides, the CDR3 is TGCGCCAGCAGCCAAGAGTCTCGGGATTGGATCTACGAGCAGTACTTC. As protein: CASSQESRDWIYEQYF.